These 26 T cell receptor beta chains came from one sample sequenced in a study of blood T cell repertoires in COVID-19. This table comes from immunoSEQ multiplex PCR, and its TCRdb copy is limited to in-frame clones, with some not included. The sample has around 97,000 clones, roughly nine tenths seen once; the top ten hold over 15%. Specimen: peripheral blood. These receptors were obtained from a woman older than 75 in a cohort sampled during active COVID-19.

This clone was seen once. This chain links TRBV6-6 with TRBJ2-5, with 13 bases that match TRBD2. The V segment lost 7 bases and the J segment 5 bases; nucleotides outside the gene matches: 10. The CDR3 loop spans 16 amino acids. Germline V gives CDR1 MNHNY, CDR2 SVGAGI (reference sequence). CDR3: CASKDPGLAGRETQYF. CDR3 nucleotides: TGTGCCAGCAAGGATCCGGGACTAGCGGGGAGGGAGACCCAGTACTTC.

The J gene is TRBJ1-2, the V gene TRBV7-2; D remains ambiguous. This CDR3 has 13 amino acids. The V end was cut by 1 base, the J end by 3 bases, with 6 bases between. Germline CDR1 and CDR2: SGHTA and FQGNSA. This CDR3 reads CASSLVADYGYTF. The CDR3 coding sequence is TGTGCCAGCAGCTTAGTAGCGGACTATGGCTACACCTTC.

This chain joins TRBV28 and TRBJ1-1, with D tentatively TRBD1 (5 bases). Trimming cost V 5 bases and J 7 bases, with 14 bases left between them. The germline V gene encodes CDR1 MDHEN and CDR2 SYDVKM. CDR3 length equals 13 residues. The CDR3 region has the DNA TGTGCCAGCAGTGGGACTGGGTTGCGTGAAGCTTTCTTT. This sequence encodes CASSGTGLREAFF. The full variable domain, in which reference TRBV28 and TRBJ1-1 provide the parts outside the CDR3, is DVKVTQSSRYLVKRTGEKVFLECVQDMDHENMFWYRQDPGLGLRLIYFSYDVKMKEKGDIPEGYSVSREKKERFSLILESASTNQTSMYLCASSGTGLREAFFGQGTRLTVV.

The chain uses TRBV10-3 and TRBJ1-4; D not certain. V lost 6 bases, J lost 4 bases, and 15 bases lay in between. The germline gives CDR1 ENHRY, CDR2 SYGVKD. This CDR3 spans 15 amino acids. CDR3 residues: CAIRNTGSSNEKLFF. The DNA for the CDR3 is TGTGCCATCAGAAACACCGGGTCTAGTAATGAAAAACTGTTTTTT.

This clone has only one observation. The chain combines TRBV5-4 with TRBJ2-1; 10 bases fit TRBD2. V shed 9 bases and J 6 bases; nucleotides not matched to a gene: 6. CDR3 length equals 13 residues. The germline V gene encodes CDR1 SGHNT and CDR2 YYREEE (reference sequence). CDR3 in amino acids: CAIKVAGGNEQFF. For the CDR3, the DNA is TGTGCCATCAAGGTAGCGGGGGGCAATGAGCAGTTCTTC.

V is TRBV11-2 and J is TRBJ1-4; D possibly corresponds to TRBD1 (6 bases). The CDR3 extends over 15 amino acids. V lost 5 bases, J lost 7 bases, and 17 bases lay in between. The germline gives CDR1 SGHAT, CDR2 FQNNGV. CDR3 sequence: CASSPHRARGEKLFF. The CDR3 nucleotides read TGTGCCAGCAGCCCCCACAGGGCGAGAGGTGAAAAACTGTTTTTT. Full variable domain (missing parts from reference TRBV11-2 and TRBJ1-4): EAGVAQSPRYKIIEKRQSVAFWCNPISGHATLYWYQQILGQGPKLLIQFQNNGVVDDSQLPKDRFSAERLKGVDSTLKIQPAKLEDSAVYLCASSPHRARGEKLFFGSGTQLSVL.

About this clone: Sequence at one end of the junction differs from germline and may be a read error. The chain uses TRBV25-1 and TRBJ2-3; no definite D call. The CDR3 contains 15 residues. CDR1 MGHDK and CDR2 SYGVNS come from the germline V gene. CDR3 sequence: CASSESKRSTNTQYF. The CDR3 DNA reads TGTGCCAGCAGTGAATCCAAGCGTAGCACAAATACGCAGTATTTT.

The chain recombines TRBV2 with TRBJ1-5; D is perhaps TRBD1 (6 bases). The CDR3 extends over 13 amino acids. Trimming shortened V by 6 bases and J by 5 bases, and 11 bases separated the two germline ends. The germline CDR1 and CDR2 sequences are SNHLY and FYNNEI. CDR3 DNA: TGTGCCAGCAGGTGGGGGCCCGATCAGCCCCAGCATTTT. It encodes CASRWGPDQPQHF.

The genes are TRBV21-1 and TRBJ2-7; the table gives TRBD2 as D, unverified against the DNA. TRBV21-1 represents a pseudogene. The length of the CDR3 is 18 residues. The CDR3 is CASSNESEGRASSYEQYF. In nucleotides, the CDR3 is TGTGCCAGCAGCAACGAGTCCGAGGGCCGGGCCAGCTCCTACGAGCAGTACTTC.

J is TRBJ1-3 and V is TRBV9, with a possible D match to TRBD1 (5 bases). This CDR3 region has 13 residues. Between the trimmed V and J ends, which lost 3 bases and 3 bases, there was a span of 7 bases. Germline CDR1 SGDLS, CDR2 YYNGEE. The CDR3 sequence: CASSGGFGNTIYF. The CDR3 region has the DNA TGTGCCAGCAGCGGGGGCTTTGGAAACACCATATATTTT.

V and J are TRBV9 and TRBJ2-6; D is perhaps TRBD2 (5 bases). Looked up from germline, CDR1 is SGDLS and CDR2 is YYNGEE. The CDR3 spans 20 residues. V was cut by 1 base and J by 4 bases, with 24 bases left in between. The CDR3 DNA reads TGTGCCAGCAGCGTACGGGATCTTTGGGAGTCGGCGGGCGGGGCCAACGTCCTGACTTTC. Its translation: CASSVRDLWESAGGANVLTF.

The chain uses TRBV6-6 and TRBJ2-3; the D gene is possibly TRBD1 (5 bases). Germline assignment: CDR1 MNHNY and CDR2 SVGAGI (reference sequence). The CDR3 consists of 12 residues. V lost 7 bases to trimming and J lost 6 bases, with 11 bases between them. Here the CDR3 DNA reads TGTGCCAGCAAAAGGGGATCGGATACGCAGTATTTT. As protein: CASKRGSDTQYF.

The rearrangement links TRBV6-5 to TRBJ1-2; 8 nucleotides agree with TRBD1. The CDR3 is 14 residues long. Germline values: CDR1 MNHEY, CDR2 SVGAGI. With 2 bases clipped from V and 8 bases from J, the junction kept 7 bases outside the gene matches. The CDR3 DNA reads as TGTGCCAGCAGTTACCTAGACAGGGGTGGAGGCTACACCTTC. This gives the protein CASSYLDRGGGYTF.

The chain has TRBV21-1 and TRBJ1-1; the table gives TRBD1 as D, unverified against the DNA. TRBV21-1 is a listed pseudogene. The CDR3 contains 18 residues. The CDR3 region is CASSKDPHRSRGNTEAFF. In DNA, the CDR3 is TGTGCCAGCAGCAAAGATCCCCATCGTTCAAGGGGGAACACTGAAGCTTTCTTT.

V usage is TRBV6-5 and J usage is TRBJ2-1; 9 bases match TRBD1. With V trimmed by 9 bases and J by 8 bases, 11 bases remained unmatched. The CDR3 is 14 residues long. The germline V gene has CDR1 MNHEY and CDR2 SVGAGI. This CDR3 is CASLVSTGGYEQFF. CDR3 sequence (DNA): TGTGCCAGTTTGGTCTCTACAGGGGGCTATGAGCAGTTCTTC.

The genes are TRBV28 and TRBJ2-1; 9 nucleotides line up with TRBD2. This CDR3 region has 18 residues. Losses at the gene ends were 2 bases for V and 5 bases for J; bases not matched to a gene: 13. Germline V lookup: CDR1 MDHEN, CDR2 SYDVKM. The CDR3 bases are TGTGCCAGCAGTTTAGTCCCAGGTAGCGGGGGACACCACAATGAGCAGTTCTTC. It yields the protein CASSLVPGSGGHHNEQFF.

The genes are TRBV10-2 and TRBJ2-3; tentative D call: TRBD2 (5 bases). The V end was cut by 7 bases, the J end by 0 bases, with 14 bases between. CDR3 length equals 15 residues. Germline V gene lookup returns CDR1 WSHSY and CDR2 SAAADI. CDR3 coding DNA: TGCGCCAGCACCGGACTTCTCACTAGCACAGATACGCAGTATTTT. Its translation: CASTGLLTSTDTQYF.

The rearrangement uses TRBV11-1 and TRBJ2-7, with 11 bases lining up with TRBD2. The V gene's germline CDR1 is SGHAT and CDR2 FQDESV (reference sequence). With V trimmed by 4 bases and J by 2 bases, 7 bases remained unmatched. The CDR3 runs to 16 residues. CDR3 in DNA: TGTGCCAGCAGCTCTTATATAGCGGGGGGGCCCTACGAGCAGTACTTC. This translates into CASSSYIAGGPYEQYF.

The chain employs TRBV5-1 and TRBJ2-1; 11 nucleotides align to TRBD2. CDR1 is SGHRS and CDR2 is YFSETQ in the germline V gene. CDR3 length: 21 amino acids. V gave up 0 bases and J gave up 0 bases; unmatched junction bases: 14. The CDR3: CASSLASVGTSGASSYNEQFF. In DNA form, the CDR3 reads TGCGCCAGCAGCTTGGCCTCGGTTGGGACTAGCGGAGCGAGCTCCTACAATGAGCAGTTCTTC.

The gene calls are TRBV3-1 (or the pseudogene TRBV3-2) and TRBJ2-7; D remains unclear. CDR3 length: 15 residues. The V gene lost 0 bases and the J gene lost 3 bases, with 12 bases spanning the gap. Germline V gene sequence: CDR1 LGHDT, CDR2 YNNKEL (reference sequence). CDR3 sequence: CASSQEAGTRYEQYF. For the CDR3, the DNA is TGTGCCAGCAGCCAAGAGGCAGGTACCCGCTACGAGCAGTACTTC.

The rearrangement joins TRBV6-4 to TRBJ1-4; maybe TRBD1 (6 bases). Looked up from germline, CDR1 is MRHNA and CDR2 is SNTAGT. V gave up 6 bases and J gave up 3 bases, with 14 bases separating them. This CDR3 spans 15 amino acids. CDR3 coding DNA: TGTGCCAGCAGGCCTAACAGGGCTCCTAATGAAAAACTGTTTTTT. It yields the protein CASRPNRAPNEKLFF.

This chain uses TRBV29-1 with TRBJ2-7; D gene uncertain. The CDR3 consists of 11 residues. Germline V gene lookup returns CDR1 SQVTM and CDR2 ANQGSEA. The CDR3 sequence is CSAGILDEQYF. CDR3 nucleotide sequence: TGCAGTGCAGGAATTTTGGACGAGCAGTACTTC.

CDR3 coding DNA: TGCGCCAGCAGCTTCTTGAGCGGGAAAGAGACCCAGTACTTC. It is translated as CASSFLSGKETQYF. V usage is TRBV5-1 and J usage is TRBJ2-5; 7 bases map to TRBD2. CDR3 length equals 14 residues. V was pared by 2 bases and J by 3 bases, with 4 bases of the junction left unmatched. Germline V gene lookup returns CDR1 SGHRS and CDR2 YFSETQ.

The chain couples TRBV5-6 to TRBJ2-2; a weak D match, TRBD1 (6 bases). From germline, CDR1 is SGHDT and CDR2 YYEEEE. The CDR3 covers 14 residues. V was pared by 5 bases and J by 1 base, with 9 bases between. CDR3 in DNA: TGTGCCAGCAGATTAGGGGGGAACACCGGGGAGCTGTTTTTT. It specifies CASRLGGNTGELFF.

The chain carries TRBV5-4 and TRBJ2-5; TRBD1 might be the D (8 bases). Germline CDR1 reads SGHNT; CDR2 reads YYREEE (reference sequence). The CDR3 length is 15 residues. With 4 bases removed from V and 7 bases from J, the gap between germline ends came to 20 bases. The CDR3 coding sequence is TGTGCCAGCAGCACCAGCGGACAGGGCGGGGGGACCCAGTACTTC. Translated: CASSTSGQGGGTQYF.

This sequence joins TRBV5-4 and TRBJ1-1; D remains unclear. Germline lookup yields CDR1 SGHNT and CDR2 YYREEE (reference sequence). The V and J ends lost 4 bases and 0 bases respectively, with 7 bases between them. The CDR3 totals 13 residues. CDR3 nucleotide sequence: TGTGCCAGCAGCCCCGGAGTGAACACTGAAGCTTTCTTT. Residues: CASSPGVNTEAFF.